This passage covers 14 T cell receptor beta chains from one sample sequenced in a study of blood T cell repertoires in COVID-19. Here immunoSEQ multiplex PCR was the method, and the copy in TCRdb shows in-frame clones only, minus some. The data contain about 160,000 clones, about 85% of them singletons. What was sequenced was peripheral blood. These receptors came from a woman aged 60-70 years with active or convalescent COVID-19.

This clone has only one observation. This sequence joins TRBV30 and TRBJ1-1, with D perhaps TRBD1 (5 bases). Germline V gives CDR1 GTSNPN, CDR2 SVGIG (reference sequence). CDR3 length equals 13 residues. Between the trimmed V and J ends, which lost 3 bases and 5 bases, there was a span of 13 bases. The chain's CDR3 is CAWRISGGTEAFF. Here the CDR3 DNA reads TGTGCCTGGAGAATCAGCGGGGGAACTGAAGCTTTCTTT.

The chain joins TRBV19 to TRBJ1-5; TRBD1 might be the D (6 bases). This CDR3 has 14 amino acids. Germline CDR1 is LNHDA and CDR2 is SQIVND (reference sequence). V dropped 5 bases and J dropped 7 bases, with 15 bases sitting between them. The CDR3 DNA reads TGTGCCAGTAGTTCCGAAGGGGGTGGACAGCCCCAGCATTTT. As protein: CASSSEGGGQPQHF.

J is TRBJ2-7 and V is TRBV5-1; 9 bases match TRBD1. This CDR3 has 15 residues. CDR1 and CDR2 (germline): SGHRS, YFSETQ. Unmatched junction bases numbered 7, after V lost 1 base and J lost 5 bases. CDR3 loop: CASSLTRDRDHEQYF. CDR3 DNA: TGCGCCAGCAGCTTGACCCGGGACAGGGACCACGAGCAGTACTTC.

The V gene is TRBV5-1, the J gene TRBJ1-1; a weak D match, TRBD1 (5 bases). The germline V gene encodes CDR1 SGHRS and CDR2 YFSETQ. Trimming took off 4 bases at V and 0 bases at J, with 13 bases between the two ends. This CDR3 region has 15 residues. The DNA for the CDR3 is TGCGCCAGCAGCGTCACAGGAGCCCTGAACACTGAAGCTTTCTTT. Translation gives CASSVTGALNTEAFF.

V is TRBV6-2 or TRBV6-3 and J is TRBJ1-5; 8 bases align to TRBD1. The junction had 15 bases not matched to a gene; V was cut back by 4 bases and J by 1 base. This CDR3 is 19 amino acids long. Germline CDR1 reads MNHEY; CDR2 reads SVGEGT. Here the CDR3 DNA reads TGTGCCAGCAGTTCAACTATAATGACAGGGGTGAGGAGCAATCAGCCCCAGCATTTT. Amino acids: CASSSTIMTGVRSNQPQHF.

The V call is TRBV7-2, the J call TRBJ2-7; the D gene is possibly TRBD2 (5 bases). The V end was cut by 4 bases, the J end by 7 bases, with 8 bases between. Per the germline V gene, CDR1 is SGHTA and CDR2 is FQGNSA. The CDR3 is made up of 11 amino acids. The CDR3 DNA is TGTGCCAGCAGCTCATCGGGGGAGCAGTACTTC. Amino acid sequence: CASSSSGEQYF.

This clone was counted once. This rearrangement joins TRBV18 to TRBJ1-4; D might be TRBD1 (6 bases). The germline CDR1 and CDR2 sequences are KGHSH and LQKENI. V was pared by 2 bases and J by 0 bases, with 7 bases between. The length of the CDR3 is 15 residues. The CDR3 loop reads CASSPGGSTNEKLFF. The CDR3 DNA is TGTGCCAGCTCACCAGGGGGCTCAACTAATGAAAAACTGTTTTTT.

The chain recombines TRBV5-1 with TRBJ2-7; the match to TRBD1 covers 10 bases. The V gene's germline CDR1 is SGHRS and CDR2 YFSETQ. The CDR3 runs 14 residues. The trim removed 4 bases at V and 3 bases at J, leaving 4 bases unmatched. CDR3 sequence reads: CASSVTGGVYEQYF. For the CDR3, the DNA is TGCGCCAGCAGCGTGACAGGGGGCGTCTACGAGCAGTACTTC.

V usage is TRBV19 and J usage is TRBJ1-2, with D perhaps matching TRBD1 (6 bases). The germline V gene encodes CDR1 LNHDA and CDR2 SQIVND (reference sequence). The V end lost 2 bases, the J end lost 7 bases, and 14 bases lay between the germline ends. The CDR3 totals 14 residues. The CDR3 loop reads CASSISPGVGGYTF. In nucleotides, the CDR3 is TGTGCCAGTAGTATATCTCCAGGGGTTGGTGGCTACACCTTC.

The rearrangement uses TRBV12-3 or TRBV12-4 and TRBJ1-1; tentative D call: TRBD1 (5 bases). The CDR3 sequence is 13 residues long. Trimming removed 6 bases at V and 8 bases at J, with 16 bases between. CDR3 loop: CASSLQKGPEAFF. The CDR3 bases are TGTGCCAGCAGCTTGCAAAAGGGGCCCGAAGCTTTCTTT.

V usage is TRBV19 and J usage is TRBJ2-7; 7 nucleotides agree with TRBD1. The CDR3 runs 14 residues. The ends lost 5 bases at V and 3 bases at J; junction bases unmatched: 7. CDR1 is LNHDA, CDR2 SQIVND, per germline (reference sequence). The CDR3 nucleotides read TGTGCCAGTAGTCCCGGGACAGAAGACTACGAGCAGTACTTC. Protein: CASSPGTEDYEQYF.

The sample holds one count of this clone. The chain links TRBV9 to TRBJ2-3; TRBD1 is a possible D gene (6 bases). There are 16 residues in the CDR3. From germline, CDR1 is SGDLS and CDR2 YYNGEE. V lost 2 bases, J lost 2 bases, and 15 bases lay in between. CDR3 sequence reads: CASSVGTNYPTDTQYF. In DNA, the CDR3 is TGTGCCAGCAGCGTGGGGACAAACTACCCCACAGATACGCAGTATTTT.

As DNA, the CDR3 is TGCGCCAGCAGAGGGACTAGCGGGGGGGCCACCTACGAGCAGTACTTC. Encoded protein: CASRGTSGGATYEQYF. The V call is TRBV10-2, the J call TRBJ2-7; TRBD2 matches at 16 bases. The germline V gene encodes CDR1 WSHSY and CDR2 SAAADI. The length of the CDR3 is 16 residues. The ends lost 6 bases at V and 2 bases at J; junction bases unmatched: 4.

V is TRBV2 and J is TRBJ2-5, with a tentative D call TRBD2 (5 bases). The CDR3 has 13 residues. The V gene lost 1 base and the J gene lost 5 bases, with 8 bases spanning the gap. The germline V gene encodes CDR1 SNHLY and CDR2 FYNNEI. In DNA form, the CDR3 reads TGTGCCAGCAGTGAAGGGACGGGGGAGACCCAGTACTTC. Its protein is CASSEGTGETQYF.